What follows describes a single T cell receptor (beta chain). Its matching antigen is unknown. Trimming cost V 5 bases and J 7 bases, with 17 bases left between them. Per the germline V gene, CDR1 is PRHDT and CDR2 is FYEKMQ (reference sequence). The CDR3 spans 14 residues. These data belong to a study of post-analysis software for immune sequencing data. Study-wide context: Clinical courses comprised relapsing-remitting, secondary progressive and progressive-relapsing multiple sclerosis. Study-level results: Controls showed lower frequencies than patients for several TRBV segments, and TRBV5-6, TRBV5-1 and TRBV20-1 were among these. Patients with multiple sclerosis recorded significantly lower normalized Chao1 diversity than controls, the study found.

The TCR beta cDNA libraries contained unique molecular identifiers. TCRdb analysed the PCR reads with MiXCR anew, one entry per CDR3 protein. Of roughly 540,000 distinct CDR3 sequences listed, approximately 34% are singletons. This TCR derives from a girl aged 2 to 17 with multiple sclerosis. The chain couples TRBV13 to TRBJ1-2; possible D gene TRBD1, 6 bases. The sample was blood. The CDR3 DNA is TGTGCCAGCAGCGCTCGTCTACAGGGTCCTGGCTACACCTTC. Residues: CASSARLQGPGYTF.